Listed here is a single T cell receptor (beta chain). Its target antigen remains unknown. No base qualities exist here, and no much larger clone lies one base off it. This sample is drawn from a study of vaccination effects on CD4 cells after COVID-19 (dated 2022 in TCRdb). Describing the broader study: Each participant received two doses of an mRNA SARS-CoV-2 vaccine, either BNT162b2 or mRNA-1273. Cultures from other donors in the study were sequenced with the Oncomine TCR Beta short-read assay on an Illumina iSeq 100. In both COVID-19 convalescent patients and infection-naive vaccine recipients, the study compared SARS-CoV-2 spike-specific CD4+ TCR repertoires from before mRNA vaccination with those from after it. In a couple of convalescent patients, pre-vaccine samples were collected 16 days and one week ahead of the first dose, 142 and 148 days after COVID-19 diagnosis. A total of 9 to 11 COVID-19 convalescent patients and a handful of SARS-CoV-2-naive healthy vaccine recipients were included in the full study.

Library preparation employed the immunoSEQ multiplex PCR assay. TCR beta CDR3 sequencing was performed on DNA from the cultured, isolated CD4+ T cells. Regarding the original processing steps: Non-productive TCR sequences were removed and reads were trimmed to the CDR3 region, keeping CDR3s of at least 7 amino acids. Antigen-specific clonotypes were identified with the MANAFEST web app by comparing expansion in peptide wells against reference cultures. For clones to be considered positive, expansion at FDR<0.05 versus reference and all other wells, an odds ratio above 5, and a frequency above 0.1% in two replicate wells were required. A clonotype was defined as cross-reactive if the clonotype was significantly expanded both in SARS-CoV-2 spike wells and in at least one common cold coronavirus spike condition. CDR3 similarity was assessed by Levenshtein distance with the stringdist R package, and unrooted trees were built with ape in R 3.6.1. Entries here come from immuneACCESS through TCRdb and include only in-frame sequences with V and J called. Some clones fail to appear in such tables; in the studies checked, an unresolved V gene covers under half of the shortfall, and the cause of the remainder is unknown. That table supplies the V and J calls and clone size; D and trimming were determined from the DNA. This sample holds roughly 25,000 clones; roughly 72% were observed only once. The ten largest clones add up to 15% to 20% of the sample.

To identify antigen-specific CD4+ T cell clonotypes by their expansion, the ViraFEST assay first stimulated PBMC with viral peptide pools and then applied TCR sequencing. After 10 to 11 days of culture, CD4+ T cells were isolated with the EasySep CD4+ T cell isolation kit. Convalescent patients had PCR-confirmed SARS-CoV-2 infection between March and December 2020, before Alpha, Beta and Delta variants emerged in the United States. Each well held two million PBMC cultured in IMDM containing about 5.5% human AB serum, 10 IU/ml IL-2 and gentamicin, along with around 11 ug/ml peptides. Half of the culture medium was replaced with fresh IL-2-containing medium on days 3 and 7. Each peptide stimulation condition was cultured in triplicate wells unless otherwise noted. PBMC were separated from whole blood using Ficoll-Paque Plus gradient centrifugation and were then either cryopreserved at -140C or used fresh. The spike proteins of SARS-CoV-2 and of the common cold coronaviruses HCoV-NL63, HCoV-OC43 and HCoV-229E were spanned by overlapping peptide pools. The QIAamp micro DNA kit was used to extract genomic DNA from the cultured CD4+ T cells.

V is trimmed back by 4 bases and J by 7 bases, and the junction contains 9 bases that no gene match accounts for. There are 14 amino acids in the CDR3, from cysteine to phenylalanine inclusive. The DNA shown is the 42-base CDR3, in frame from base 1. Taken from the germline V gene, the CDR1 and CDR2 loops are SGHNT and YENEEA. Here is what the overall study found, with its caveats: At late post-vaccination timepoints, both infection-induced and vaccine-induced clones showed marked clonal contraction, consistent with waning T cell responses. Limitations of the study were the small number of convalescent patients and the absence of early post-infection timepoints. In convalescent patients, the post-vaccine spike-reactive repertoire consisted mainly of new vaccine-induced clones, largely distinct from infection-induced clones.

The TCR was taken from a human donor who had a prior SARS-CoV-2 infection. This specimen consisted of CD4+ T cells from PBMCs cultured with SARS-CoV-2 spike peptides, obtained before COVID-19 vaccination. Sample cell subset or site, as interpreted from the label and publication: SARS-CoV-2 spike overlapping peptide pool stimulation. Recombination linked TRBV11-3 to TRBJ2-7, with TRBD1 identical over 8 junction bases. The CDR3 region reads CASSSRTGTREQYF. The DNA is as follows: TGTGCCAGCAGCTCCAGGACAGGGACCCGAGAGCAGTACTTC. Joined to the reference TRBV11-3 and TRBJ2-7 proteins, this CDR3 gives the full variable domain: EAGVVQSPRYKIIEKKQPVAFWCNPISGHNTLYWYLQNLGQGPELLIRYENEEAVDDSQLPKDRFSAERLKGVDSTLKIQPAELGDSAVYLCASSSRTGTREQYFGPGTRLTVT.